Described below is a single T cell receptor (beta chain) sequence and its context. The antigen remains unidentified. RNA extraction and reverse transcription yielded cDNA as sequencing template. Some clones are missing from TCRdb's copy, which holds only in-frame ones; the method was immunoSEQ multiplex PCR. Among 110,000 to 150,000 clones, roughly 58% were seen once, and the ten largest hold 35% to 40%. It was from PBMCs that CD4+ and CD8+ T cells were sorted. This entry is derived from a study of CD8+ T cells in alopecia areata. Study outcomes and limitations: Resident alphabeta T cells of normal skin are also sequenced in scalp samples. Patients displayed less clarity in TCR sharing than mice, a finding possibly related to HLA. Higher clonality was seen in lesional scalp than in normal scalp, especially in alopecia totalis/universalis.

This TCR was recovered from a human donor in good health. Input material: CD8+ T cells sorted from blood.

The CDR3 nucleotides are TGTGCCAGCACCCGCGGACCGTCACACACAGATACGCAGTATTTT. Amino acid sequence: CASTRGPSHTDTQYF. The chain uses TRBV7-6 and TRBJ2-3; no clear D gene. Germline V gene sequence: CDR1 SGHVS, CDR2 FNYEAQ. This CDR3 contains 15 residues. Trimming removed 7 bases from V and 2 bases from J, with 16 bases in between.